This TCR beta chain was captured in a study of Ad26.COV2.S vaccination and SARS-CoV-2 variants. Study-wide points: Possible underestimation of total T cell responses by the TCR breadth and depth analyses was noted. Post-vaccination spike-specific CD8+ and CD4+ T cell responses reportedly had substantial breadth.

Profiling relied on immunoSEQ multiplex PCR, and the TCRdb table lists in-frame clones only, not all of them. The sample contains fewer than 600,000 clones, roughly nine tenths of which appear only once. Regarding treatment: some 20 received Ad26.COV2.S at low or high dose, single or two shots; about 5 received placebo; per-sample allocation not given. Vaccine and placebo recipients were sampled on day 63 after the first injection. As to this clone: Its target is not known.

Sequences were derived from peripheral blood, sampled in a trial of Ad26.COV2.S vaccine versus placebo. This clonotype was sampled from a person between 18 and 65 years old who received the Ad26.COV2.S COVID-19 vaccine or a placebo.

Written as DNA, the CDR3 is TGTGCCAGCAGTGGTAGCCAAGTTAAGGGAAACACCATATATTTT. This encodes CASSGSQVKGNTIYF. The V and J genes are TRBV2 and TRBJ1-3; D unresolved. The germline gives CDR1 SNHLY, CDR2 FYNNEI. The CDR3 consists of 15 residues. V lost 4 bases to trimming and J lost 4 bases, with 14 bases between them.